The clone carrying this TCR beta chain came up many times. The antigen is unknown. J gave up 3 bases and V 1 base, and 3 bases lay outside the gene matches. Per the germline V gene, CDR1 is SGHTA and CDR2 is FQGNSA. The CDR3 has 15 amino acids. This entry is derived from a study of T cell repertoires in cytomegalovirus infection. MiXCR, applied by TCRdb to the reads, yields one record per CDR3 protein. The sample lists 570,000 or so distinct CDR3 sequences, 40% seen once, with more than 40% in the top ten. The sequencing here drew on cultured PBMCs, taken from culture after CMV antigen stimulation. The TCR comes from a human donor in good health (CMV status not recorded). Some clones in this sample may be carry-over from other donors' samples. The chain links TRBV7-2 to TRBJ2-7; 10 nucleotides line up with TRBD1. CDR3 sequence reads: CASSLGTGGSYEQYF. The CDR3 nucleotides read TGTGCCAGCAGCTTAGGGACAGGGGGGAGCTACGAGCAGTACTTC.